The source of this T cell receptor beta chain is a study of T cell responses to AZD1222 COVID-19 vaccine. Regarding the study as a whole: Vaccine-associated CD4 TCRs spanned spike, dominant at 160-218 and 743-854.

TCRdb keeps only in-frame clones here, not all; method: immunoSEQ multiplex PCR. The data hold about 110,000 clones, with about 92% observed a single time. Regarding this clone: What it recognizes is unknown.

This CDR3 is 14 amino acids long. Germline V gives CDR1 MNHEY, CDR2 SVGAGI. V was trimmed by 6 bases and J by 5 bases, leaving 16 bases between them. Sequencing used peripheral blood, obtained on day 0 of MenACWY control vaccination. The TCR was taken from an adult in good health. V is TRBV6-5 and J is TRBJ2-5; D perhaps matches TRBD2 (5 bases). The CDR3 region is CASSFLSTGETQYF. In DNA form, the CDR3 reads TGTGCCAGCAGCTTCCTAAGCACGGGGGAGACCCAGTACTTC.